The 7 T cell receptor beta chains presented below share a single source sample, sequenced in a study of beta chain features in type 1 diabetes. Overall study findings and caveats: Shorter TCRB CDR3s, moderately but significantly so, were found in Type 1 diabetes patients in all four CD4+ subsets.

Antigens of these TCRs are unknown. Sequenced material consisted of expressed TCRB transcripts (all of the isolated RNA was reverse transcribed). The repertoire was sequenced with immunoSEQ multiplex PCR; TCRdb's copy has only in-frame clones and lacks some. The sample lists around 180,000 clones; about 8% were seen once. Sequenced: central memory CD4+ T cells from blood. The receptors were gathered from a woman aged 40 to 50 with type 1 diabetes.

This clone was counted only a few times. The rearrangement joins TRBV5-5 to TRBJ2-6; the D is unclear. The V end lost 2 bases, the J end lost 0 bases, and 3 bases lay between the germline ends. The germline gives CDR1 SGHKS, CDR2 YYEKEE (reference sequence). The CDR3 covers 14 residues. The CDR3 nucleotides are TGTGCCAGCAGCTTCTACTCTGGGGCCAACGTCCTGACTTTC. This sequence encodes CASSFYSGANVLTF.

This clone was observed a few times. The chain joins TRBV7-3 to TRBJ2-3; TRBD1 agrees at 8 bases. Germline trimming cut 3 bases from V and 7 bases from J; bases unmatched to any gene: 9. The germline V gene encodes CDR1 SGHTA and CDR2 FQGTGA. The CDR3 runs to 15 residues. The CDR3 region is CASSFFQGAQNTQYF. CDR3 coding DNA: TGTGCCAGCAGCTTTTTCCAGGGGGCACAAAATACGCAGTATTTT.

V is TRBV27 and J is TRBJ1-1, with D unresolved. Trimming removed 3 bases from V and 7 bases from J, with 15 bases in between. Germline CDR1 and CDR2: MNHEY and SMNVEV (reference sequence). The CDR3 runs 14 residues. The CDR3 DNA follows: TGTGCCAGCAGTTTTCCGGATACGGACTGTGAAGCTTTCTTT. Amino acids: CASSFPDTDCEAFF.

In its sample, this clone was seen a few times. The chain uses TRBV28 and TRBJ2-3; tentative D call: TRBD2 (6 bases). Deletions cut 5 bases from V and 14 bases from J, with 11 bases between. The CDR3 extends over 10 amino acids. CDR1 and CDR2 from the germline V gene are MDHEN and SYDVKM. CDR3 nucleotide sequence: TGTGCCAGCAGTCAGGAGGGGTGGTATTTT. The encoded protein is CASSQEGWYF.

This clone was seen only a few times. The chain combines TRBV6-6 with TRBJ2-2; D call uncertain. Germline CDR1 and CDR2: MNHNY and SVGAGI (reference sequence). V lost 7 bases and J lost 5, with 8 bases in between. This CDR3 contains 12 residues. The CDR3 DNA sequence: TGTGCCAGCAAACTATGGACCGGGGAGCTGTTTTTT. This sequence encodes CASKLWTGELFF.

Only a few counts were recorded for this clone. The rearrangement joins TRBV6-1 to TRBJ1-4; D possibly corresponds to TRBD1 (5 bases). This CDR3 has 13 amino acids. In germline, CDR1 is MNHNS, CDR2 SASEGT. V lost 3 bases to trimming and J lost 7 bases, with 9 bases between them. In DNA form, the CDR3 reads TGTGCCAGCAGTGATTGGGGCTTTGAAAAACTGTTTTTT. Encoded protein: CASSDWGFEKLFF.

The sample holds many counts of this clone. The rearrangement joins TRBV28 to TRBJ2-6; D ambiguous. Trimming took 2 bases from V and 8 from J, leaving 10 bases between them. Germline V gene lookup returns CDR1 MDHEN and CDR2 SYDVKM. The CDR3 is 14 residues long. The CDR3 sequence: CASSLVHSSNVLTF. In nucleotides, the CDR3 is TGTGCCAGCAGTTTAGTTCATTCATCCAACGTCCTGACTTTC.